These 19 T cell receptor beta chains were all obtained from the same sample, sequenced in a study of T cell changes during pregnancy in multiple sclerosis. Profiled with immunoSEQ multiplex PCR; TCRdb holds only in-frame clones, not every one. Among almost 50,000 clones listed, roughly nine tenths were seen once. The sequences come from CD8+ T cells from peripheral blood mononuclear cells, collected after pregnancy. Receptors were obtained from a female donor with multiple sclerosis, enrolled in a pregnancy study.

The genes are TRBV10-1 and TRBJ1-1; TRBD1 might be the D (6 bases). Germline V gene sequence: CDR1 WNHNN, CDR2 SYGVQD (reference sequence). Trimming took 6 bases from V and 5 from J, leaving 13 bases between them. This CDR3 comprises 13 residues. The DNA of the CDR3 is TGCGCCAGCAGAGCAGGGGTGAGTACTGAAGCTTTCTTT. Encoded protein: CASRAGVSTEAFF.

The J gene is TRBJ2-7, the V gene TRBV7-8; 12 bases map to TRBD2. The V and J ends lost 1 base and 1 base, in that order; junction bases with no gene match: 14. Germline CDR1 and CDR2: SGHVS and FQNEAQ. The CDR3 loop spans 20 amino acids. The CDR3 DNA follows: TGTGCCAGCAGCTTAGTTGGAAGGACTAGCGGGGTCCTTAATTCCTACGAGCAGTACTTC. Its protein is CASSLVGRTSGVLNSYEQYF.

This clone was seen just once. V is TRBV19 and J is TRBJ1-1; tentative D call: TRBD1 (5 bases). Germline V gene lookup returns CDR1 LNHDA and CDR2 SQIVND (reference sequence). V was trimmed by 11 bases and J by 11 bases, leaving 15 bases between them. The CDR3 spans 10 residues. The CDR3 here is CASNGGAAFF. CDR3 coding DNA: TGTGCCTCAAACGGGGGTGCGGCTTTCTTT.

The chain combines TRBV2 with TRBJ1-1, with 8 bases matching TRBD1. J gave up 8 bases and V 7 bases, and 3 bases lay outside the gene matches. The germline CDR1 and CDR2 sequences are SNHLY and FYNNEI. The length of the CDR3 is 11 residues. CDR3 residues: CASTGGLEAFF. CDR3 bases: TGTGCCAGCACAGGGGGCCTCGAAGCTTTCTTT.

J is TRBJ2-1 and V is TRBV6-4; the match to TRBD2 covers 11 bases. The CDR3 runs to 16 residues. V lost 4 bases, J lost 5 bases, and 7 bases stayed unmatched. The germline CDR1 and CDR2 sequences are MRHNA and SNTAGT. CDR3 DNA: TGTGCCAGCAGTGGCTCCACTAGCGGGGGCCACAATGAGCAGTTCTTC. This translates into CASSGSTSGGHNEQFF.

J is TRBJ1-1 and V is TRBV7-9; D might be TRBD1 (5 bases). Germline V lookup: CDR1 SEHNR, CDR2 FQNEAQ (reference sequence). The CDR3 length is 14 residues. V gave up 5 bases and J gave up 4 bases, with 14 bases separating them. CDR3 in amino acids: CASSPSGGGTEAFF. In DNA form, the CDR3 reads TGTGCCAGCAGCCCATCCGGGGGGGGCACTGAAGCTTTCTTT.

The chain links TRBV5-4 to TRBJ1-1, with D possibly TRBD1 on 5 matching bases. CDR1 and CDR2 (germline): SGHNT, YYREEE (reference sequence). The CDR3 extends over 12 amino acids. V gave up 0 bases and J gave up 8 bases, with 8 bases separating them. The CDR3 nucleotides are TGTGCCAGCAGCTTGGAGACAGAAGAAGCTTTCTTT. Translation gives CASSLETEEAFF.

The V call is TRBV5-6, the J call TRBJ1-2; the match to TRBD1 covers 11 bases. This CDR3 region has 15 residues. Germline values: CDR1 SGHDT, CDR2 YYEEEE. V was pared by 4 bases and J by 4 bases, with 6 bases of the junction left unmatched. In DNA form, the CDR3 reads TGTGCCAGCAGCGACGGACAGGGGGCCGCCTATGGCTACACCTTC. Its protein product is CASSDGQGAAYGYTF.

This chain connects TRBV27 to TRBJ1-6, with a tentative D call TRBD1 (5 bases). The germline V and J ends were trimmed by 3 bases and 9 bases, with 12 bases remaining between them. The CDR3 covers 14 residues. Germline loops: CDR1 MNHEY, CDR2 SMNVEV (reference sequence). CDR3 residues: CASSFIGGGSPLHF. CDR3 DNA sequence: TGTGCCAGCAGTTTCATTGGGGGAGGTTCACCCCTCCACTTT.

This clone has a single count. The CDR3 loop reads CASTFLGGAQPQHF. The CDR3 region has the DNA TGTGCCAGTACCTTTTTGGGGGGGGCCCAGCCCCAGCATTTT. V gene TRBV19 combines with J gene TRBJ1-5; D is possibly TRBD1 (6 bases). In germline, CDR1 is LNHDA, CDR2 SQIVND (reference sequence). The CDR3 has 14 amino acids. Trimming took 7 bases from V and 7 from J, leaving 17 bases between them.

V usage is TRBV4-1 and J usage is TRBJ1-4; D gene uncertain. This CDR3 is built from 15 residues. Germline values: CDR1 MGHRA, CDR2 YSYEKL. The V end lost 7 bases, the J end lost 0 bases, and 12 bases lay between the germline ends. The CDR3 region has the DNA TGCGCCAGCAAGGAGACCCCTGCAACTAATGAAAAACTGTTTTTT. Its protein product is CASKETPATNEKLFF.

The rearrangement uses TRBV19 and TRBJ2-3, with 8 bases fitting TRBD1. The CDR3 spans 16 residues. Germline CDR1 is LNHDA and CDR2 is SQIVND (reference sequence). V was clipped by 5 bases and J by 2 bases; unmatched bases: 9. In nucleotides, the CDR3 is TGTGCCAGTAGTTTGGTCACAGGGGGTTTCACAGATACGCAGTATTTT. It translates to CASSLVTGGFTDTQYF. The full variable domain, rest sourced from reference TRBV19 and TRBJ2-3, is DGGITQSPKYLFRKEGQNVTLSCEQNLNHDAMYWYRQDPGQGLRLIYYSQIVNDFQKGDIAEGYSVSREKKESFPLTVTSAQKNPTAFYLCASSLVTGGFTDTQYFGPGTRLTVL.

This chain uses TRBV6-6 with TRBJ2-3; TRBD2 matches at 11 bases. Germline CDR1 and CDR2: MNHNY and SVGAGI (reference sequence). The CDR3 loop spans 15 amino acids. Germline trimming cut 5 bases from V and 6 bases from J; bases unmatched to any gene: 7. The CDR3 DNA reads as TGTGCCAGCAGTATAGCGGGGGGGGGATCGGATACGCAGTATTTT. Translated, it gives CASSIAGGGSDTQYF.

The chain carries TRBV10-1 and TRBJ2-7; TRBD1 matches 8 bases. The CDR3 covers 12 residues. Germline CDR1 and CDR2: WNHNN and SYGVQD (reference sequence). The V gene end was trimmed by 5 bases and the J gene end by 7 bases; junction bases not matched to a gene: 4. CDR3 in amino acids: CASSTGGEEQYF. As DNA, the CDR3 is TGCGCCAGCAGTACAGGGGGTGAAGAGCAGTACTTC.

This chain joins TRBV4-1 and TRBJ2-5; 11 bases map to TRBD2. Germline CDR1 and CDR2: MGHRA and YSYEKL. Trimming at V came to 1 base and at J to 3 bases, leaving 1 base not matched to a gene. CDR3 size: 15 residues. This chain's CDR3 is CASSQVAGGEETQYF. In nucleotides, the CDR3 is TGCGCCAGCAGCCAAGTAGCGGGGGGGGAAGAGACCCAGTACTTC.

This sequence joins TRBV6-4 and TRBJ2-6, with D hard to call. The V and J ends lost 8 bases and 2 bases respectively, with 10 bases between them. The CDR3 runs to 14 residues. Germline V CDR1 and CDR2: MRHNA, SNTAGT. CDR3 protein: CASRPAAGANVLTF. The CDR3, as DNA: TGTGCCAGCCGCCCTGCGGCTGGGGCCAACGTCCTGACTTTC.

CDR3 DNA sequence: TGTGCTAGTGGTTTGCTTTTCGACTCGGACAGGGAACACACCGGGGAGCTGTTTTTT. Encoded protein: CASGLLFDSDREHTGELFF. The gene calls are TRBV12-5 and TRBJ2-2; 8 positions match TRBD1. From germline, CDR1 is LGHNT and CDR2 FRNRAP. This CDR3 is 19 amino acids long. J was trimmed by 3 bases and V by 2 bases; bases with no gene match: 14.

V usage is TRBV6-1 and J usage is TRBJ2-7, with 9 bases fitting TRBD2. The CDR3 runs 14 residues. The J segment lost 4 bases and the V segment lost 2 bases, leaving 3 bases of the junction unmatched. Germline assignment: CDR1 MNHNS and CDR2 SASEGT. The CDR3 sequence: CASSESGGIYEQYF. DNA for the CDR3: TGTGCCAGCAGTGAAAGCGGGGGGATTTACGAGCAGTACTTC.

The chain couples TRBV27 to TRBJ2-3, with D possibly being TRBD1 (5 bases). The germline V and J ends were trimmed by 0 bases and 3 bases, with 13 bases remaining between them. Germline values: CDR1 MNHEY, CDR2 SMNVEV (reference sequence). CDR3 length equals 16 residues. The CDR3 is CASSLSGAVSTDTQYF. As DNA, the CDR3 is TGTGCCAGCAGTTTATCAGGGGCGGTTAGTACAGATACGCAGTATTTT.